Following are 15 T cell receptor beta chains from one sample sequenced in a study of Ad26.COV2.S vaccination and SARS-CoV-2 variants. Only in-frame clones appear in the TCRdb table, and some are missing; sequencing was by immunoSEQ multiplex PCR. The repertoire consists of under 250,000 clones, with approximately 90% occurring once and the leading ten covering 2.5% to 3.5%. Treatment specified: roughly 18 received Ad26.COV2.S at low or high dose, single or two shots; five or six received placebo; per-sample allocation not given. It was on day 63 after the first vaccine or placebo injection that samples were taken. This specimen consisted of peripheral blood, obtained in a trial of Ad26.COV2.S vaccine versus placebo. Receptors originate from a person between 18 and 65 years old who received the Ad26.COV2.S COVID-19 vaccine or a placebo.

This sequence joins TRBV4-3 and TRBJ1-1; D ambiguous. Germline values: CDR1 LGHNA, CDR2 YSLEER. The CDR3 sequence is 14 residues long. Trimming shortened V by 4 bases and J by 1 base, and 10 bases separated the two germline ends. The CDR3 region has the DNA TGCGCCAGCAGCCCCCGGGCCGGGAACACTGAAGCTTTCTTT. As protein: CASSPRAGNTEAFF.

CDR3 DNA sequence: TGCGCCAGCAGCTTGGCCGTAAAGGTGGGACTAGCGGAACCATCTACCTACGAGCAGTACGTC. It translates to CASSLAVKVGLAEPSTYEQYV. The rearrangement uses TRBV5-1 and TRBJ2-7, with 11 bases that match TRBD2. Looked up from germline, CDR1 is SGHRS and CDR2 is YFSETQ. V was clipped by 0 bases and J by 2 bases; unmatched bases: 19. The CDR3 sequence is 21 residues long.

The V and J genes are TRBV27 and TRBJ1-2, with D perhaps matching TRBD1 (6 bases). V lost 7 bases to trimming and J lost 7 bases, with 16 bases between them. The CDR3 is made up of 13 amino acids. Germline V gene sequence: CDR1 MNHEY, CDR2 SMNVEV (reference sequence). CDR3 loop: CASKGWGAGGYTF. The DNA of the CDR3 is TGTGCCAGCAAAGGATGGGGGGCGGGTGGCTACACCTTC.

The rearrangement joins TRBV5-1 to TRBJ2-5; the match to TRBD2 covers 11 bases. Per the germline V gene, CDR1 is SGHRS and CDR2 is YFSETQ. This CDR3 contains 16 residues. The V and J ends lost 5 bases and 5 bases, in that order; junction bases with no gene match: 11. The CDR3 here is CASRGEILAGVETQYF. The CDR3 coding sequence is TGCGCCAGCAGGGGGGAAATACTAGCGGGAGTGGAGACCCAGTACTTC.

V is TRBV7-3 and J is TRBJ2-1; D is unresolved. Germline assignment: CDR1 SGHTA and CDR2 FQGTGA. With 3 bases removed from V and 6 bases from J, the gap between germline ends came to 9 bases. CDR3 length: 13 residues. As DNA, the CDR3 is TGTGCCAGCAGCTTCACTGGGGTCAATGAGCAGTTCTTC. Protein: CASSFTGVNEQFF.

The V and J genes are TRBV30 and TRBJ1-1; D not resolved. V was cut by 0 bases and J by 3 bases, with 8 bases left in between. The germline V gene encodes CDR1 GTSNPN and CDR2 SVGIG (reference sequence). This CDR3 region has 13 residues. CDR3 DNA: TGTGCCTGGAGTGTAGTCCTTGACACTGAAGCTTTCTTT. This translates into CAWSVVLDTEAFF.

This CDR3 reads CATGWNTEAFF. CDR3 coding DNA: TGTGCCACCGGTTGGAACACTGAAGCTTTCTTT. The rearrangement links TRBV12-3 or TRBV12-4 to TRBJ1-1; D is unclear. There are 11 residues in the CDR3. Deletions cut 10 bases from V and 1 base from J, with 7 bases between.

This sequence joins TRBV2 and TRBJ2-2; TRBD1 matches at 7 bases. V was clipped by 6 bases and J by 4 bases; unmatched bases: 11. The CDR3 covers 16 residues. Germline-derived CDR1 and CDR2 are SNHLY and FYNNEI. The CDR3: CASREQGTGVTGELFF. In DNA form, the CDR3 reads TGTGCCAGCAGGGAACAGGGGACCGGTGTCACCGGGGAGCTGTTTTTT.

In its sample, this clone was seen once. The chain employs TRBV27 and TRBJ2-3, with D possibly TRBD2 on 5 matching bases. This CDR3 spans 15 amino acids. CDR1 MNHEY and CDR2 SMNVEV come from the germline V gene (reference sequence). Trimming left V 6 bases short and J 0 bases short, with 13 bases between. The CDR3 DNA reads as TGTGCCAGCAGCTTTAGAAGGACTAGCACAGATACGCAGTATTTT. The encoded protein is CASSFRRTSTDTQYF.

V and J are TRBV4-3 and TRBJ2-1; TRBD2 agrees at 9 bases. The germline V gene has CDR1 LGHNA and CDR2 YSLEER. V trimming: 1 base; J trimming: 7 bases; junction bases outside the gene matches: 14. The length of the CDR3 is 18 residues. CDR3 DNA sequence: TGCGCCAGCAGCCAAGGTCGTGCGGGAGGGCCGGGTGGGAATGAGCAGTTCTTC. Translating gives CASSQGRAGGPGGNEQFF.

The chain uses TRBV10-3 and TRBJ1-2; unclear D gene. This CDR3 has 11 residues. V was cut by 10 bases and J by 0 bases, with 6 bases left in between. CDR1 is ENHRY and CDR2 is SYGVKD in the germline V gene. The CDR3 protein is CATQTNYGYTF. CDR3 in DNA: TGTGCCACTCAGACTAACTATGGCTACACCTTC.

V and J are TRBV18 and TRBJ2-2; TRBD2 matches at 10 bases. CDR3 length: 18 residues. The germline gives CDR1 KGHSH, CDR2 LQKENI. Trimming took 2 bases from V and 5 from J; bases not matched to a gene: 11. The CDR3: CASSPVILAGDWTGELFF. Written as DNA, the CDR3 is TGTGCCAGCTCACCAGTTATCCTAGCGGGAGATTGGACCGGGGAGCTGTTTTTT.

The rearrangement joins TRBV9 to TRBJ1-4; weak D call: TRBD1 (5 bases). Between the trimmed V and J ends, which lost 0 bases and 6 bases, there was a span of 12 bases. The germline V gene has CDR1 SGDLS and CDR2 YYNGEE. The CDR3 totals 15 residues. The CDR3 loop reads CASSVAIRAHEKLFF. In DNA, the CDR3 is TGTGCCAGCAGCGTAGCTATCAGGGCCCATGAAAAACTGTTTTTT.

The V and J genes are TRBV3-1 (or the pseudogene TRBV3-2) and TRBJ1-6; 7 bases map to TRBD1. V was pared by 7 bases and J by 6 bases, with 6 bases of the junction left unmatched. The germline CDR1 and CDR2 sequences are LGHDT and YNNKEL (reference sequence). This CDR3 region has 14 residues. The CDR3 bases are TGTGCCAGCACCGCGGGACAGCTTAATTCACCCCTCCACTTT. This sequence encodes CASTAGQLNSPLHF.

The count of this clone is one. This CDR3 is CATSRDMADPMNTEAFF. The CDR3, as DNA: TGTGCCACCAGCAGAGATATGGCAGACCCTATGAACACTGAAGCTTTCTTT. The genes are TRBV15 and TRBJ1-1, with D unresolved. Trimming pared 0 bases from V and 0 bases from J, leaving 14 bases between. Germline values: CDR1 LNHNV, CDR2 YYDKDF (reference sequence). CDR3 size: 17 residues.